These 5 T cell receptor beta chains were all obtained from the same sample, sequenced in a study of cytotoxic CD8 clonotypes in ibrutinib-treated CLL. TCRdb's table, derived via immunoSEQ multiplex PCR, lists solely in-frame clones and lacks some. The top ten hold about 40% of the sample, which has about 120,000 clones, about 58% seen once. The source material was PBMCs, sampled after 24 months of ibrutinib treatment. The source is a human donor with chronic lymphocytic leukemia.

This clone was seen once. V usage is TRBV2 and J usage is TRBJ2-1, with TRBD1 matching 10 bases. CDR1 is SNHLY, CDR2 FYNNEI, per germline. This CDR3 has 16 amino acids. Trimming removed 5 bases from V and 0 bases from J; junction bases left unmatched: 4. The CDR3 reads CASSQGTGASYNEQFF. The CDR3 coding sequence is TGTGCCAGCAGTCAAGGGACAGGGGCCTCCTACAATGAGCAGTTCTTC.

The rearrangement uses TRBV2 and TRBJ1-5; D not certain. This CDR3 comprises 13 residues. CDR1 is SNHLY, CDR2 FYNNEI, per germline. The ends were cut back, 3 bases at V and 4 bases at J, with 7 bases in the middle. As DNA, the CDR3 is TGTGCCAGCAGTGAGGACGAAAATCAGCCCCAGCATTTT. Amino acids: CASSEDENQPQHF.

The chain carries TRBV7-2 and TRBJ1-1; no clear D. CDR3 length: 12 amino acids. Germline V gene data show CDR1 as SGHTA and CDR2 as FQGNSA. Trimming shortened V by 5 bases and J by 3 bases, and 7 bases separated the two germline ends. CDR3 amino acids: CASSRKDTEAFF. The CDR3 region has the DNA TGTGCCAGCAGCCGAAAAGACACTGAAGCTTTCTTT.

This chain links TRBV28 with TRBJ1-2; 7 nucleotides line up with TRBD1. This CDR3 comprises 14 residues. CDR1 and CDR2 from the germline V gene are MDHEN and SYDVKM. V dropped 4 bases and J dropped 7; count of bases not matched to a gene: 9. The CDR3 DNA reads TGTGCCAGCAGTTCCCCCCGACAGGGAGCTGGCTACACCTTC. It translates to CASSSPRQGAGYTF.

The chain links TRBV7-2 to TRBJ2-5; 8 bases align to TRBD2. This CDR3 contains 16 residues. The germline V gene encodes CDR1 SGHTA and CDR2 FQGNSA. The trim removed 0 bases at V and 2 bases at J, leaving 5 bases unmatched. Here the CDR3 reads CASSLAAGDLQETQYF. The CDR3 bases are TGTGCCAGCAGCTTAGCAGCGGGGGATCTACAAGAGACCCAGTACTTC.